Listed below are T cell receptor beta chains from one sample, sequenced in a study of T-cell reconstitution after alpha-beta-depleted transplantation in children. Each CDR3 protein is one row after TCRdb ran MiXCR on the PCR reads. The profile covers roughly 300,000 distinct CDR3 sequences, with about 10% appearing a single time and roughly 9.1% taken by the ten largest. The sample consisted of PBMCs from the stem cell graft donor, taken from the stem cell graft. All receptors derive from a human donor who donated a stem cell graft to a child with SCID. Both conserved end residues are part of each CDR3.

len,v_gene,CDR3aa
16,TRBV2,CASSEADSPVWNEQFF
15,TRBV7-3,CASSLKDQPGETQYF
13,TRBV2,CARGGLLTDEQYF
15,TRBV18,CASSPKWGTVFEQYF
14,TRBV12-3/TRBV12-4,CASSPGGVNTEAFF
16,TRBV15,CATSSLDTEDYNEQFF
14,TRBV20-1,CSARISGGPNEQFF
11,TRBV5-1,CASRGVDTQYF
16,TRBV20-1,CSARDRPGFPRETQYF
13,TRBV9,CASSVGAINEQFF
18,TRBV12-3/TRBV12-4,CASSSRDRGPGSSYEQYF
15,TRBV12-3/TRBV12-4,CASSEPGRSGLTQYF
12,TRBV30,CAWRQRDYGYTF
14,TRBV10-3,CAITDHLMNTEAFF
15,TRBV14,CASSRDSSYNSPLHF
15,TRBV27,CASSFERLGVDTQYF
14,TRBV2,CASIGQFSSYEQYF
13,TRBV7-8,CASSDRNQETQYF